This T cell receptor beta chain was recovered during a study of regulatory T cells in long-lasting Graves disease. Arm-PCR with iRepertoire HTBI primers amplified the CDR3 regions for these TCR beta libraries. MiXCR, applied by TCRdb to the multiplex PCR reads, yields one record per CDR3 protein. Altogether around 250,000 distinct CDR3 sequences are present, around 21% being singletons, with the ten largest covering more than 11%. CDR1 is SGHTA, CDR2 FQGNSA, per germline. This CDR3 region has 16 residues. This sample's time point: newly diagnosed GD, antithyroid drugs for less than 3 months. RNA isolated from PBMCs was used to make the TCR library. American Thyroid Association guidelines served as the basis for diagnosing Graves' disease. As concerns this clonotype: Being one base from a much bigger clone, this may be a read error.

This TCR was sampled from a female donor with Graves disease. The material sequenced was peripheral blood mononuclear cells (PBMCs), taken at new diagnosis, from a patient treated with antithyroid drugs. The chain recombines TRBV7-2 with TRBJ2-3; 9 positions agree with TRBD1. CDR3 DNA: TGTGGCAGCAGCTTAACGATGGGACAGGGTTCAGATACGCAGTATTTT. Translation gives CGSSLTMGQGSDTQYF.